The 27 T cell receptor beta chains reported below all come from one sample, sequenced in a study of molecular identifiers for immune sequencing clone quantification. TCRdb used MiXCR to reprocess the PCR reads, holding one entry per CDR3 protein. This sample yields about 500,000 distinct CDR3 sequences, of which about 22% are seen a single time; 0.84% belongs to the top ten. Sequencing was done on a sample of naive CD8+ T cells from blood, with Jurkat cell RNA spiked in. Subset: FACS-sorted CD8+CD4-CCR7+CD45RA+ naive T cells. These receptors were taken from a human donor in good health. Some libraries in this study had Jurkat cell RNA spiked in.

The chain is built from TRBV27 and TRBJ2-7; possibly TRBD2 for D (6 bases). V was cut by 5 bases and J by 4 bases, with 15 bases left in between. The CDR3 extends over 14 amino acids. Germline V gives CDR1 MNHEY, CDR2 SMNVEV (reference sequence). DNA for the CDR3: TGTGCCAGCAGTCCTCAACACGGGGGTTACGAGCAGTACTTC. Protein sequence: CASSPQHGGYEQYF.

This clonotype occurred a few times. This rearrangement joins TRBV18 to TRBJ2-3; 14 bases fit TRBD2. The CDR3 length is 17 residues. Germline V gene data show CDR1 as KGHSH and CDR2 as LQKENI. Trimming cost V 5 bases and J 5 bases; bases outside gene matches: 9. In DNA form, the CDR3 reads TGTGCCAGCTCAGTCCCGGGACTAGCGGGAGTGGTAGATACGCAGTATTTT. Its translation is CASSVPGLAGVVDTQYF.

In this sample, this clonotype turned up a few times. This chain links TRBV7-8 with TRBJ2-7; either TRBD1 or TRBD2 may fit D (5 bases each). Trimming stripped 6 bases from V and 2 bases from J, with 17 bases between. The V gene's germline CDR1 is SGHVS and CDR2 FQNEAQ. This CDR3 is built from 15 residues. CDR3 in amino acids: CASRDSGARTYEQYF. The CDR3 DNA is TGTGCCAGCAGGGACTCCGGGGCAAGGACCTACGAGCAGTACTTC.

V gene TRBV5-3 combines with J gene TRBJ1-1; D ambiguous. TRBV5-3 is an open reading frame whose function is uncertain. CDR3 length equals 12 residues. V was clipped by 10 bases and J by 8 bases, with 18 bases between them. CDR3 DNA: TGTGCCGGCAGCATTCCCTCAGGAGAAGCTTTCTTT. Protein product: CAGSIPSGEAFF.

As regards this clonotype: A much larger clonotype is one base distant, so this may be a read error. The CDR3 nucleotides are TGTACCAGCAGTTTAGGGGACACCGTCTACGAGCAGTACTTC. Amino acid sequence: CTSSLGDTVYEQYF. This sequence joins TRBV6-5 and TRBJ2-7, with D perhaps TRBD1 (6 bases). Germline CDR1 reads MNHEY; CDR2 reads SVGAGI. The CDR3 contains 14 residues.

This clonotype was seen only a few times. V usage is TRBV4-3 and J usage is TRBJ1-1, with D possibly TRBD1 on 6 matching bases. V lost 0 bases and J lost 4, with 21 bases in between. CDR1 is LGHNA and CDR2 is YSLEER in the germline V gene. The CDR3 contains 18 residues. CDR3: CASSQDLVGGAGSTEAFF. The CDR3, as DNA: TGCGCCAGCAGCCAAGATCTTGTGGGGGGCGCGGGGTCCACTGAAGCTTTCTTT.

This clonotype was picked up many times. CDR3 sequence reads: CASSKGQGSLGNQPQHF. The CDR3 DNA reads TGTGCCAGCAGTAAGGGACAGGGAAGTCTTGGCAATCAGCCCCAGCATTTT. The chain employs TRBV6-2 or TRBV6-3 and TRBJ1-5; 9 bases fit TRBD1. The CDR3 is 17 residues long. V shed 5 bases, J shed 2 bases, and the junction held 10 bases outside the gene matches. Germline V gene data show CDR1 as MNHEY and CDR2 as SVGEGT.

This clonotype has a count of ten or more. V and J are TRBV5-1 and TRBJ2-2; 7 nucleotides align to TRBD1. CDR1 is SGHRS, CDR2 YFSETQ, per germline. Unmatched junction bases numbered 7, after V lost 3 bases and J lost 5 bases. The CDR3 covers 15 residues. The CDR3 loop reads CASSYRDSYTGELFF. CDR3 in DNA: TGCGCCAGCAGCTACCGGGACAGCTATACCGGGGAGCTGTTTTTT.

This rearrangement joins TRBV11-1 to TRBJ2-1; a possible D gene is TRBD2 (5 bases). V gave up 4 bases and J gave up 3 bases, with 10 bases separating them. Germline CDR1 is SGHAT and CDR2 is FQDESV (reference sequence). The CDR3 totals 14 residues. The CDR3 DNA reads TGTGCCAGCAGCTCCTCGGGGATCTACAATGAGCAGTTCTTC. It is translated as CASSSSGIYNEQFF.

V usage is TRBV11-3 and J usage is TRBJ2-1, with D maybe TRBD1 (6 bases). The length of the CDR3 is 13 residues. The V gene's germline CDR1 is SGHNT and CDR2 YENEEA. V was shortened by 1 base and J by 7 bases, with 8 bases between the two germline ends. CDR3 sequence reads: CASSLGDTNEQFF. The CDR3 DNA follows: TGTGCCAGCAGCTTAGGGGACACGAATGAGCAGTTCTTC.

This sequence joins TRBV7-2 and TRBJ2-1; D is ambiguous. Germline assignment: CDR1 SGHTA and CDR2 FQGNSA. Trimming stripped 3 bases from V and 9 bases from J, with 12 bases between. The CDR3 loop spans 13 amino acids. The DNA of the CDR3 is TGTGCCAGCAGCTTGGATAGTGCGGTTGAGCAGTTCTTC. This codes for CASSLDSAVEQFF.

This clonotype was picked up many times. This chain connects TRBV12-3 or TRBV12-4 to TRBJ2-5; tentatively, D is TRBD1 (6 bases). This CDR3 is built from 13 residues. V dropped 6 bases and J dropped 3 bases, with 11 bases sitting between them. In DNA, the CDR3 is TGTGCCAGCAGCTCCCCAGGGGAAGAGACCCAGTACTTC. Its translation is CASSSPGEETQYF.

This clonotype was counted many times. The gene calls are TRBV4-3 and TRBJ2-3; D may be TRBD1 or TRBD2 (5 bases each). The CDR3 consists of 15 residues. The V end lost 3 bases, the J end lost 0 bases, and 10 bases lay between the germline ends. Germline V lookup: CDR1 LGHNA, CDR2 YSLEER. For the CDR3, the DNA is TGCGCCAGCAGCCAGGGGCGGACTAGCACAGATACGCAGTATTTT. As protein: CASSQGRTSTDTQYF.

Many counts were recorded for this clonotype. The chain links TRBV5-1 to TRBJ2-7; either TRBD1 or TRBD2 may fit D (6 bases each). V lost 4 bases and J lost 1, with 18 bases in between. Germline assignment: CDR1 SGHRS and CDR2 YFSETQ. This CDR3 contains 16 residues. The DNA for the CDR3 is TGCGCCAGCAGCGTGGAGGGACACATGACTTCCTACGAGCAGTACTTC. This gives the protein CASSVEGHMTSYEQYF. The full variable domain, in which reference TRBV5-1 and TRBJ2-7 provide the parts outside the CDR3, is KAGVTQTPRYLIKTRGQQVTLSCSPISGHRSVSWYQQTPGQGLQFLFEYFSETQRNKGNFPGRFSGRQFSNSRSEMNVSTLELGDSALYLCASSVEGHMTSYEQYFGPGTRLTVT.

The rearrangement uses TRBV12-3 or TRBV12-4 and TRBJ1-4; tentatively, D is TRBD1 (6 bases). The length of the CDR3 is 14 residues. Trimming left V 5 bases short and J 4 bases short, with 11 bases between. The CDR3 region is CASSPDSNNEKLFF. CDR3 in DNA: TGTGCCAGCAGTCCGGACAGTAATAATGAAAAACTGTTTTTT.

This clonotype was counted a few times. The rearrangement uses TRBV4-3 and TRBJ2-7; D is ambiguous. The germline CDR1 and CDR2 sequences are LGHNA and YSLEER. The length of the CDR3 is 15 residues. Trimming stripped 0 bases from V and 3 bases from J, with 12 bases between. In DNA, the CDR3 is TGCGCCAGCAGCCAAGATCGGGTGCCGGGCTACGAGCAGTACTTC. Translated: CASSQDRVPGYEQYF.

This clonotype has at least ten counts. This chain connects TRBV28 to TRBJ2-3, with D hard to call. Trimming took off 1 base at V and 6 bases at J, with 8 bases between the two ends. The germline V gene has CDR1 MDHEN and CDR2 SYDVKM. The CDR3 runs to 13 residues. CDR3 coding DNA: TGTGCCAGCAGTTTATCGGCACTCGATACGCAGTATTTT. It encodes CASSLSALDTQYF.

The chain links TRBV20-1 to TRBJ2-5, with a tentative D call TRBD2 (6 bases). The CDR3 contains 13 residues. Trimming pared 2 bases from V and 2 bases from J, leaving 9 bases between. The germline V gene has CDR1 DFQATT and CDR2 SNEGSKA (reference sequence). The CDR3 region is CSARYAGQETQYF. The CDR3 nucleotides read TGCAGTGCTAGATACGCGGGGCAAGAGACCCAGTACTTC.

V is TRBV7-6 and J is TRBJ1-1; 7 bases agree with TRBD1. This CDR3 has 17 amino acids. In germline, CDR1 is SGHVS, CDR2 FNYEAQ. The V and J ends lost 0 bases and 5 bases, in that order; junction bases with no gene match: 12. The CDR3 region has the DNA TGTGCCAGCAGCTTAGCGCCGGAGGGGGCAGTTTTAACTGAAGCTTTCTTT. This translates into CASSLAPEGAVLTEAFF.

This clonotype was detected many times. V and J are TRBV13 and TRBJ1-1, with TRBD1 identical over 12 bases. Germline-derived CDR1 and CDR2 are PRHDT and FYEKMQ (reference sequence). V shed 1 base and J 1 base; nucleotides not matched to a gene: 4. The CDR3 sequence is 17 residues long. CDR3 loop: CASSLVGQGARNTEAFF. The DNA for the CDR3 is TGTGCCAGCAGCTTAGTGGGACAGGGGGCCCGGAACACTGAAGCTTTCTTT.

This clonotype appeared a few times. This rearrangement joins TRBV7-9 to TRBJ1-2; D not resolved. The V gene lost 1 base and the J gene lost 7 bases, with 10 bases spanning the gap. CDR1 and CDR2 from the germline V gene are SEHNR and FQNEAQ (reference sequence). The CDR3 spans 13 residues. CDR3 loop: CASSLVGGSGYTF. For the CDR3, the DNA is TGTGCCAGCAGCTTAGTAGGAGGCTCTGGCTACACCTTC.

The rearrangement joins TRBV6-5 to TRBJ2-5, with 15 nucleotides matching TRBD2. This CDR3 contains 19 residues. In germline, CDR1 is MNHEY, CDR2 SVGAGI. The J segment lost 9 bases and the V segment lost 10 bases, leaving 24 bases of the junction unmatched. For the CDR3, the DNA is TGTGCCACCAAGGGGAGCCCGGGACTAGCGGGAGGCCCCTCCGGGGCCCAGTACTTC. Translation: CATKGSPGLAGGPSGAQYF.

In its sample, this clonotype was seen a few times. The chain carries TRBV29-1 and TRBJ2-5; D gene unclear. CDR1 and CDR2 (germline): SQVTM, ANQGSEA. The CDR3 is made up of 14 amino acids. V was cut by 3 bases and J by 5 bases, with 16 bases left in between. The DNA of the CDR3 is TGCAGCGTTGATTCGGGTTTTAGTGCGGAGACCCAGTACTTC. As protein: CSVDSGFSAETQYF. Full variable domain (rest looked up from reference TRBV29-1 and TRBJ2-5): SAVISQKPSRDICQRGTSLTIQCQVDSQVTMMFWYRQQPGQSLTLIATANQGSEATYESGFVIDKFPISRPNLTFSTLTVSNMSPEDSSIYLCSVDSGFSAETQYFGPGTRLLVL.

The chain combines TRBV30 with TRBJ2-3; D is perhaps TRBD1 (6 bases). The CDR3 runs to 14 residues. CDR1 is GTSNPN and CDR2 is SVGIG in the germline V gene (reference sequence). The V and J ends lost 5 bases and 1 base respectively, with 13 bases between them. The CDR3 spells CAWAGAGGTDTQYF. DNA of the CDR3: TGTGCCTGGGCAGGGGCAGGGGGCACAGATACGCAGTATTTT.

The sample holds many counts of this clonotype. The chain uses TRBV5-1 and TRBJ1-1; D remains unclear. Deletions cut 4 bases from V and 3 bases from J, with 16 bases between. The CDR3 contains 15 residues. Germline loops: CDR1 SGHRS, CDR2 YFSETQ. CDR3 DNA sequence: TGCGCCAGCAGCCTCCCAGGTTCCGGAGACACTGAAGCTTTCTTT. Translation: CASSLPGSGDTEAFF. The entire variable domain, with the rest obtained from reference TRBV5-1 and TRBJ1-1, is as follows: KAGVTQTPRYLIKTRGQQVTLSCSPISGHRSVSWYQQTPGQGLQFLFEYFSETQRNKGNFPGRFSGRQFSNSRSEMNVSTLELGDSALYLCASSLPGSGDTEAFFGQGTRLTVV.

This clonotype has at least ten counts. The J gene is TRBJ2-7, the V gene TRBV4-1, with 7 nucleotides matching TRBD1. The length of the CDR3 is 15 residues. Germline V CDR1 and CDR2: MGHRA, YSYEKL. After removal of 2 bases from V and 2 bases from J, the junction contained 6 bases not matched to a gene. Here the CDR3 DNA reads TGCGCCAGCAGCCAATTGACAGGGAAGCCCTACGAGCAGTACTTC. It is translated as CASSQLTGKPYEQYF.

This clonotype was seen a handful of times. The junction differs from germline at one of its ends, possibly a read error. The chain employs TRBV4-1 and TRBJ1-1; D gene unclear. From germline, CDR1 is MGHRA and CDR2 YSYEKL. This CDR3 contains 14 residues. CDR3 coding DNA: TGCGCCAGCAGCCAAGATGGGATGGGAACTGAAGCTCTCTTT. It yields the protein CASSQDGMGTEALF.